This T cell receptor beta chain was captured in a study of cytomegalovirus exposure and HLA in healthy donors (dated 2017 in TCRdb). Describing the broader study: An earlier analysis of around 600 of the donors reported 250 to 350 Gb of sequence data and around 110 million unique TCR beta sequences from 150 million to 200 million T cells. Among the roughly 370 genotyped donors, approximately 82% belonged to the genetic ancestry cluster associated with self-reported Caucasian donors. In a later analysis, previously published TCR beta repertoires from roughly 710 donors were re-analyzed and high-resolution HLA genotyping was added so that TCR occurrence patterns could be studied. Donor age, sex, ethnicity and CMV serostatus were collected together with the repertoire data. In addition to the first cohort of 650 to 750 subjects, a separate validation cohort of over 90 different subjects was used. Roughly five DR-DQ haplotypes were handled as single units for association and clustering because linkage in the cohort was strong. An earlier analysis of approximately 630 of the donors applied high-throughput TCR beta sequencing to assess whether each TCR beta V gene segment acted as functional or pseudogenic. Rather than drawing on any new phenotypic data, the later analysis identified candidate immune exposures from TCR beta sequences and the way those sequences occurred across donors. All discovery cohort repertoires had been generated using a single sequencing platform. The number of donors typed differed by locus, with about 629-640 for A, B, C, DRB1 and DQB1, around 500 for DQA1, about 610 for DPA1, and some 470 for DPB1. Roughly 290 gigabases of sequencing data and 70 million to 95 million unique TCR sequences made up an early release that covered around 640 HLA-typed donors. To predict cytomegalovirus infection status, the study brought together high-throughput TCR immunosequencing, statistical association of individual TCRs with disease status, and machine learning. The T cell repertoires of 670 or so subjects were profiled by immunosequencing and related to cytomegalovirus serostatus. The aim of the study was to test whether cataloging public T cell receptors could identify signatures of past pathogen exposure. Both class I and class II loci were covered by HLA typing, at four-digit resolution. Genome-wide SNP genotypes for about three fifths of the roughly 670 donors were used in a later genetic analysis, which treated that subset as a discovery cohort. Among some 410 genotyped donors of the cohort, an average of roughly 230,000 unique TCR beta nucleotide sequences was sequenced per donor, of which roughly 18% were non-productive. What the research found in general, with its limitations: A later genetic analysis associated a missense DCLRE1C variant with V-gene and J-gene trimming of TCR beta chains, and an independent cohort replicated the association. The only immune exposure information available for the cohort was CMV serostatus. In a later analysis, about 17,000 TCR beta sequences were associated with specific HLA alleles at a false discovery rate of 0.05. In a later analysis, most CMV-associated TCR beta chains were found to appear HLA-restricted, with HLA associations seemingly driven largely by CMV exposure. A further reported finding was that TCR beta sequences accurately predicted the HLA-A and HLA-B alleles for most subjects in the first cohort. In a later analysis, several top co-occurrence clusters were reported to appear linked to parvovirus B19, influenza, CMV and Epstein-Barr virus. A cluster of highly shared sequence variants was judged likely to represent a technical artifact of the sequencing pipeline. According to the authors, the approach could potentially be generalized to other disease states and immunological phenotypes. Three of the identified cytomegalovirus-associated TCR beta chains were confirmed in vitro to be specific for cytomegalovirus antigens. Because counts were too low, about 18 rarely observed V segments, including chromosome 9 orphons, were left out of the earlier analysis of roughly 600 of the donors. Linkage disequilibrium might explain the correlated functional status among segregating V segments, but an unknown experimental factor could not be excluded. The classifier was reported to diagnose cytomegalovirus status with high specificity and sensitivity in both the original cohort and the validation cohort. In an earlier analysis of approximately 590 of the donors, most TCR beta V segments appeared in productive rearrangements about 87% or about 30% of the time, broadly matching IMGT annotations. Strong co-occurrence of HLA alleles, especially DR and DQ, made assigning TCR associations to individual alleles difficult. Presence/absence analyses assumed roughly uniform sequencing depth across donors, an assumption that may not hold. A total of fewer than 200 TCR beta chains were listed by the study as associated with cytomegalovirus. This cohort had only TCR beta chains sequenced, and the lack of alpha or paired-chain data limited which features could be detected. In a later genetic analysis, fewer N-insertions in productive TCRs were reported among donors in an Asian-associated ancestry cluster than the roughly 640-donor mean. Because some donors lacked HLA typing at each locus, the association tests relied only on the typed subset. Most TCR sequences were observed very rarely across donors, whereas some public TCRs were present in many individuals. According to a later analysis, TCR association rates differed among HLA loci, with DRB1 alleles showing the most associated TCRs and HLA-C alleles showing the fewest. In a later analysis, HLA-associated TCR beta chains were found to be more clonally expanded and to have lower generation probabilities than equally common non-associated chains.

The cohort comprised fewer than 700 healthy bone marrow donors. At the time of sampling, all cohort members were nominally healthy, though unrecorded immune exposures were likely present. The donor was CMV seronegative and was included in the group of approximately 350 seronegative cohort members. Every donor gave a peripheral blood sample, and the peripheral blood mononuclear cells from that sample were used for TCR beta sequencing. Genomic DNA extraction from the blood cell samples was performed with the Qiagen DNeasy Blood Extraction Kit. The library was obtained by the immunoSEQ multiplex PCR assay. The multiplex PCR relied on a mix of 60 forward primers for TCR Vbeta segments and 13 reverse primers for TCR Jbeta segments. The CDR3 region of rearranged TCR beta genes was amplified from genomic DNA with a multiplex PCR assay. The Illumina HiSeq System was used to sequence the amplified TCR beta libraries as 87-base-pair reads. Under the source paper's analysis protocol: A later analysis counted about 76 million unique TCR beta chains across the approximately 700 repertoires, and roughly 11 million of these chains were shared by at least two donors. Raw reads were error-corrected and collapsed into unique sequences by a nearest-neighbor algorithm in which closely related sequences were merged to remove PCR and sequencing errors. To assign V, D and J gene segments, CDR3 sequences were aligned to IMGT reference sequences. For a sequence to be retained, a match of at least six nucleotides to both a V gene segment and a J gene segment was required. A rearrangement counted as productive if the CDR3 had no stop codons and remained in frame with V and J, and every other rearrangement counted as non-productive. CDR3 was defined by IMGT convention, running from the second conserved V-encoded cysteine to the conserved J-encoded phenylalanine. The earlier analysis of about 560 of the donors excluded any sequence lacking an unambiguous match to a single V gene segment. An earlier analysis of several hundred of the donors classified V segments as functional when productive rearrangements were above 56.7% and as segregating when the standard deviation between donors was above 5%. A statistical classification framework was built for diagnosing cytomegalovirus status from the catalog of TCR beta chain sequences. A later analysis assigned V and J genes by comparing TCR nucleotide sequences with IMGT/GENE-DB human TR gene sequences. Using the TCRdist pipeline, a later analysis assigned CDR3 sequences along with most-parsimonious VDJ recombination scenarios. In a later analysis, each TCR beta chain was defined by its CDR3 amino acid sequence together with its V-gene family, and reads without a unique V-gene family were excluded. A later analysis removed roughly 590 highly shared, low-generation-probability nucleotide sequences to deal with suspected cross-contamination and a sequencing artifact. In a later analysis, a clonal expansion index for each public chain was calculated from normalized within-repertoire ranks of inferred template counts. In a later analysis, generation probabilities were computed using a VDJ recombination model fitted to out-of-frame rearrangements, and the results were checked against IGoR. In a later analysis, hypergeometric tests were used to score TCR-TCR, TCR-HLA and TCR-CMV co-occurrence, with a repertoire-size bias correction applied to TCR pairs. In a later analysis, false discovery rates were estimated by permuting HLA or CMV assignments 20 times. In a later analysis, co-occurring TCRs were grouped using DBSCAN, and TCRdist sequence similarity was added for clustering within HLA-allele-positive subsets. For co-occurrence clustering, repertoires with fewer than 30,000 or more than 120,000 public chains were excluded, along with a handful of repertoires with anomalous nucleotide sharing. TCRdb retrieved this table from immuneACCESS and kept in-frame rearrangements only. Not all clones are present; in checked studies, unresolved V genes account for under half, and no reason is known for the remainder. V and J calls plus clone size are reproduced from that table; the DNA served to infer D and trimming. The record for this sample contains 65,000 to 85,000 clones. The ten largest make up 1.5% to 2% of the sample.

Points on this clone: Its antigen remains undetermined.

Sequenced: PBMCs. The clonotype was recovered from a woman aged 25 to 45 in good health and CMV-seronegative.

CDR3 region: CASSLNRDTNTEAFF. The DNA sequence is TGTGCCAGCAGCCTAAACCGGGACACGAACACTGAAGCTTTCTTT. The rearrangement joined TRBV7-9 to TRBJ1-1, with a weak D call of TRBD1 (6 bases match). The CDR3 starts with the cysteine, ends with the phenylalanine, and has 15 residues. Kept here is only the CDR3 DNA, which spans 45 bases and is read in frame from base 1. V was cut back by 5 bases and J by 1 base, leaving a gap of 14 bases between them. CDR1 is given as SEHNR and CDR2 as FQNEAQ, both from the germline V gene (reference sequence).